This TCR beta chain was observed in a study of blood T cell repertoires in COVID-19. The CDR3 extends over 17 amino acids. V was pared by 0 bases and J by 2 bases, with 14 bases between. CDR1 and CDR2 from the germline V gene are LNHDA and SQIVND (reference sequence). Sequencing used immunoSEQ multiplex PCR; TCRdb keeps in-frame clones, though not all of them. The sample contains around 20,000 clones, around nine tenths of which appear only once. The chain carries TRBV19 and TRBJ1-5; no definite D call. The TCR sequence derives from a human donor in a cohort sampled during active COVID-19. Source material: peripheral blood. CDR3 loop: CASSIELTLVGNQPQHF. The CDR3 coding sequence is TGTGCCAGTAGTATAGAGTTGACTTTAGTGGGCAATCAGCCCCAGCATTTT. Supplemented by reference TRBV19 and TRBJ1-5, the full variable domain reads DGGITQSPKYLFRKEGQNVTLSCEQNLNHDAMYWYRQDPGQGLRLIYYSQIVNDFQKGDIAEGYSVSREKKESFPLTVTSAQKNPTAFYLCASSIELTLVGNQPQHFGDGTRLSIL.